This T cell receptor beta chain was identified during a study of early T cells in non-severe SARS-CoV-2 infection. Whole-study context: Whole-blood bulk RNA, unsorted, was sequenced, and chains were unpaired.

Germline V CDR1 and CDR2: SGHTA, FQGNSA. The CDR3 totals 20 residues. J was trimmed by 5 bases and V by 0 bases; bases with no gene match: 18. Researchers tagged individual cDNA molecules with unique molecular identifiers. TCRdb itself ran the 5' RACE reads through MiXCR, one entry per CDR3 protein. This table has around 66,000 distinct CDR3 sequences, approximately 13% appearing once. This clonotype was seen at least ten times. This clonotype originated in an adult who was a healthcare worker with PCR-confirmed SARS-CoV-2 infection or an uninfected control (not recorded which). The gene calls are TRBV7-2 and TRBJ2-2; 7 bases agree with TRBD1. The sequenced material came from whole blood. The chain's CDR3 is CASSLAEATYPGQSTGELFF. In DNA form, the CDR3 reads TGTGCCAGCAGCTTAGCGGAGGCTACCTATCCGGGACAGAGTACCGGGGAGCTGTTTTTT. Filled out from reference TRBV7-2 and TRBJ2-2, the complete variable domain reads GAGVSQSPSNKVTEKGKDVELRCDPISGHTALYWYRQSLGQGLEFLIYFQGNSAPDKSGLPSDRFSAERTGGSVSTLTIQRTQQEDSAVYLCASSLAEATYPGQSTGELFFGEGSRLTVL.